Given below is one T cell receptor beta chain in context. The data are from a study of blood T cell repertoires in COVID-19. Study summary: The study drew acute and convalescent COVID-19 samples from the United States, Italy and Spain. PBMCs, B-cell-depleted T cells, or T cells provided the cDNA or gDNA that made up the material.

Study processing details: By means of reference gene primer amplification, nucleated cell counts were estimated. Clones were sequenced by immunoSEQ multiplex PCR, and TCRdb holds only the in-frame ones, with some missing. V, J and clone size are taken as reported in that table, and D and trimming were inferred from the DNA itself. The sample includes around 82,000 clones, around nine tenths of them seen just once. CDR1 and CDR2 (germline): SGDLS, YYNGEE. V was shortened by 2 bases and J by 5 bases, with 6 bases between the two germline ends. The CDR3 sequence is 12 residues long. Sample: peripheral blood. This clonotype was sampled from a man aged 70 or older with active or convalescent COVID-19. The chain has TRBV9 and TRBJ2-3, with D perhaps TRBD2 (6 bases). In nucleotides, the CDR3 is TGTGCCAGCAGCGTGGGGGGAGATACGCAGTATTTT. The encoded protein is CASSVGGDTQYF.